The 18 T cell receptor beta chains below were found in one sample sequenced in a study of naive and memory T cell subsets. Both TRBC1 and TRBC2 were covered by a beta constant-region primer of two equimolar oligonucleotides. One entry per CDR3 protein, called by TCRdb with MiXCR from the UMI-ligation and nested PCR reads. The sample lists about 85,000 distinct CDR3 sequences; about 12% were seen once. Sequencing input: central memory CD4+ T cells from blood. The receptors stem from a human donor in good health.

This clonotype was seen a few times. This rearrangement joins TRBV6-5 to TRBJ2-1; D is unresolved. V was shortened by 6 bases and J by 5 bases, with 14 bases between the two germline ends. This CDR3 is built from 14 residues. Germline V gives CDR1 MNHEY, CDR2 SVGAGI. The CDR3, as DNA: TGTGCCAGCAGCCGGCACAGCTTAAACAATGAGCAGTTCTTC. This sequence encodes CASSRHSLNNEQFF.

This clonotype was recorded many times. The chain carries TRBV7-8 and TRBJ2-7; 9 positions agree with TRBD1. Losses at the gene ends were 5 bases for V and 6 bases for J; bases not matched to a gene: 8. Germline V lookup: CDR1 SGHVS, CDR2 FQNEAQ. The CDR3 is 14 residues long. The CDR3 protein is CASSSRDRDPEQYF. The CDR3 DNA sequence: TGTGCCAGCAGCAGCCGGGACAGGGACCCCGAGCAGTACTTC.

This chain links TRBV6-6 with TRBJ1-1; D perhaps matches TRBD1 (5 bases). The CDR3 runs 14 residues. Germline V lookup: CDR1 MNHNY, CDR2 SVGAGI (reference sequence). The germline V and J ends were trimmed by 2 bases and 3 bases, with 10 bases remaining between them. The CDR3 DNA is TGTGCCAGCAGTTACATCACGGGGGACACTGAAGCTTTCTTT. Its translation is CASSYITGDTEAFF.

Within the sample, this clonotype is medium-sized (0.01 to 0.1%). V gene TRBV7-8 combines with J gene TRBJ1-1, with 9 bases matching TRBD1. The germline V gene encodes CDR1 SGHVS and CDR2 FQNEAQ. Germline trimming cut 5 bases from V and 3 bases from J; bases unmatched to any gene: 10. The CDR3 spans 16 residues. CDR3 loop: CASSPEPGQGYTEAFF. The DNA for the CDR3 is TGTGCCAGCAGCCCGGAACCGGGACAGGGCTACACTGAAGCTTTCTTT.

This clonotype appeared a few times. This chain uses TRBV5-1 with TRBJ2-1; no definite D call. V was cut by 3 bases and J by 7 bases, with 5 bases left in between. Germline V gene sequence: CDR1 SGHRS, CDR2 YFSETQ. The CDR3 has 11 amino acids. CDR3 in amino acids: CASSSQNEQFF. Written as DNA, the CDR3 is TGCGCCAGCAGCTCACAAAATGAGCAGTTCTTC.

This clonotype appeared a few times. This chain links TRBV3-1 with TRBJ2-2; D may be TRBD1 or TRBD2 (6 bases each). This CDR3 has 17 amino acids. Germline CDR1 is LGHDT and CDR2 is YNNKEL (reference sequence). The V end was cut by 1 base, the J end by 4 bases, with 16 bases between. In DNA form, the CDR3 reads TGTGCCAGCAGCCAAGTTGGAACAGGGAGGCTCACCGGGGAGCTGTTTTTT. Residues: CASSQVGTGRLTGELFF.

V gene TRBV9 combines with J gene TRBJ2-4, with a weak D call TRBD2 (6 bases). Trimming shortened V by 5 bases and J by 0 bases, and 24 bases separated the two germline ends. This CDR3 contains 19 residues. Per germline, CDR1 SGDLS and CDR2 YYNGEE. Here the CDR3 reads CASSQKSAGRPLAKNIQYF. In nucleotides, the CDR3 is TGTGCCAGCAGTCAAAAGAGCGCCGGGAGACCCCTAGCCAAAAACATTCAGTACTTC.

The chain combines TRBV29-1 with TRBJ2-5, with 9 bases identical to TRBD2. J gave up 4 bases and V 7 bases, and 10 bases lay outside the gene matches. The CDR3 sequence is 14 residues long. Germline V gene lookup returns CDR1 SQVTM and CDR2 ANQGSEA. The CDR3 is CSASRGRAGETQYF. DNA of the CDR3: TGCAGCGCCAGTCGCGGGAGGGCCGGAGAGACCCAGTACTTC. Full variable domain (rest looked up from reference TRBV29-1 and TRBJ2-5): SAVISQKPSRDICQRGTSLTIQCQVDSQVTMMFWYRQQPGQSLTLIATANQGSEATYESGFVIDKFPISRPNLTFSTLTVSNMSPEDSSIYLCSASRGRAGETQYFGPGTRLLVL.

This clonotype was seen more than once but under ten times. The rearrangement joins TRBV7-8 to TRBJ2-1; D remains ambiguous. The germline V and J ends were trimmed by 4 bases and 3 bases, with 19 bases remaining between them. The V gene's germline CDR1 is SGHVS and CDR2 FQNEAQ. The CDR3 runs to 17 residues. CDR3 DNA sequence: TGTGCCAGCAGCTCGTATCCCGGGCGAACTTACTACAATGAGCAGTTCTTC. Residues: CASSSYPGRTYYNEQFF.

In its sample, this clonotype was seen many times. Given a much more abundant clone one base away, this may be a read error. CDR3 DNA: TGCAGCGTTCATAGTAGCACAGATACGCAGTATTTT. Its translation is CSVHSSTDTQYF. The chain combines TRBV29-1 with TRBJ2-3; D not resolved. The CDR3 totals 12 residues. Per germline, CDR1 SQVTM and CDR2 ANQGSEA. V lost 5 bases and J lost 0, with 6 bases in between.

This clonotype was detected only a few times. The rearrangement joins TRBV12-3 or TRBV12-4 to TRBJ1-1, with D possibly matching TRBD1 (5 bases). The CDR3 is 13 amino acids. Trimming cost V 4 bases and J 5 bases, with 11 bases left between them. The CDR3 spells CASSWGESTEAFF. Written as DNA, the CDR3 is TGTGCCAGCAGTTGGGGGGAGAGTACTGAAGCTTTCTTT.

The chain combines TRBV24-1 with TRBJ2-2, with D possibly being TRBD2 (6 bases). The germline gives CDR1 KGHDR, CDR2 SFDVKD. The CDR3 runs 14 residues. V lost 8 bases and J 5 bases, leaving 14 bases between the germline ends. The CDR3 here is CATMVGRATGELFF. The CDR3 DNA is TGTGCCACCATGGTCGGGAGAGCAACCGGGGAGCTGTTTTTT.

This clonotype occurred many times. The chain combines TRBV24-1 with TRBJ2-1; D perhaps matches TRBD1 (6 bases). This CDR3 is built from 13 residues. The V end lost 6 bases, the J end lost 9 bases, and 14 bases lay between the germline ends. Germline V lookup: CDR1 KGHDR, CDR2 SFDVKD. DNA for the CDR3: TGTGCCACCAGTCCAGACTGGGGGCCTGAGCAGTTCTTC. It translates to CATSPDWGPEQFF.

The genes are TRBV29-1 and TRBJ1-2, with 7 bases identical to TRBD1. With 2 bases clipped from V and 6 bases from J, the junction kept 18 bases outside the gene matches. The CDR3 runs to 17 residues. Germline loops: CDR1 SQVTM, CDR2 ANQGSEA. CDR3 DNA sequence: TGCAGCGTTGAAATTCGTAACAGGGGACGGGTGGATGATGGCTACACCTTC. Its protein product is CSVEIRNRGRVDDGYTF.

This clonotype showed up just a few times. The junction and the germline gene differ at one end; a read error may be behind it. The CDR3, as DNA: TGTGCCAGCAGTTTGGACGAGTATTCACCCCCCCACTTT. This gives the protein CASSLDEYSPPHF. J is TRBJ1-6 and V is TRBV12-3 or TRBV12-4; D gene unclear. This CDR3 comprises 13 residues.

This clonotype has more than one count but fewer than ten. As DNA, the CDR3 is TGCGCCAGCAGCTCCCTAATAGCGGGAGCCGACACGGGTACGCAGTATTTT. Protein sequence: CASSSLIAGADTGTQYF. The chain joins TRBV5-1 to TRBJ2-3, with TRBD2 identical over 9 bases. Per germline, CDR1 SGHRS and CDR2 YFSETQ. V lost 3 bases to trimming and J lost 8 bases; unmatched junction nucleotides: 16. This CDR3 is built from 17 residues.

This clonotype occurred many times. The chain combines TRBV6-6 with TRBJ2-7, with D perhaps matching TRBD1 or TRBD2 (5 bases each). The CDR3 has 13 amino acids. Trimming took off 2 bases at V and 12 bases at J, with 17 bases between the two ends. Germline CDR1 MNHNY, CDR2 SVGAGI (reference sequence). This CDR3 is CASSYREHGAPYF. CDR3 nucleotide sequence: TGTGCCAGCAGTTACCGGGAACACGGGGCTCCGTACTTC.

CDR3 in amino acids: CASRGGAGEDTGELFF. CDR3 sequence (DNA): TGTGCCAGCCGTGGAGGGGCGGGAGAAGACACCGGGGAGCTGTTTTTT. The chain employs TRBV27 and TRBJ2-2; 7 bases line up with TRBD2. Losses at the gene ends were 8 bases for V and 3 bases for J; bases not matched to a gene: 12. The CDR3 spans 16 residues. Looked up from germline, CDR1 is MNHEY and CDR2 is SMNVEV (reference sequence).